These 5 T cell receptor beta chains came from one sample sequenced in a study of PD-L1 blockade in urothelial cancer. Time point described: peripheral blood 6 weeks after treatment start. The method was immunoSEQ multiplex PCR; TCRdb's version includes in-frame clones alone and lacks a portion of them. The sample has some 22,000 clones; about 90% are singletons. Material: PBMCs, obtained around atezolizumab (anti-PD-L1) treatment. These receptor sequences come from an older woman with urothelial cancer.

The rearrangement joins TRBV18 to TRBJ1-1; D gene unclear. CDR1 is KGHSH and CDR2 is LQKENI in the germline V gene. This CDR3 has 14 amino acids. V was clipped by 3 bases and J by 7 bases, with 15 bases between them. CDR3 coding DNA: TGTGCCAGCTCACCGTCCGCGGGGAATTATGAAGCTTTCTTT. Protein product: CASSPSAGNYEAFF.

This clone was counted once. The V gene is TRBV18, the J gene TRBJ1-3; D is unresolved. This CDR3 contains 16 residues. Germline CDR1 is KGHSH and CDR2 is LQKENI. Trimming removed 2 bases from V and 0 bases from J, with 11 bases in between. The CDR3 protein is CASSPAVGISGNTIYF. CDR3 nucleotides: TGTGCCAGCTCACCAGCGGTCGGGATCTCTGGAAACACCATATATTTT. The full variable domain, with the rest looked up from reference TRBV18 and TRBJ1-3, is NAGVMQNPRHLVRRRGQEARLRCSPMKGHSHVYWYRQLPEEGLKFMVYLQKENIIDESGMPKERFSAEFPKEGPSILRIQQVVRGDSAAYFCASSPAVGISGNTIYFGEGSWLTVV.

This chain joins TRBV7-9 and TRBJ1-1, with D perhaps matching TRBD1 (5 bases). Germline V gene sequence: CDR1 SEHNR, CDR2 FQNEAQ (reference sequence). The CDR3 covers 14 residues. The ends were cut back, 3 bases at V and 5 bases at J, with 13 bases in the middle. DNA for the CDR3: TGTGCCAGCAGCTTGTCCGGGACTGGGACTGAAGCTTTCTTT. Its translation: CASSLSGTGTEAFF.

The rearrangement joins TRBV9 to TRBJ2-7; tentatively, D is TRBD2 (6 bases). Germline CDR1 is SGDLS and CDR2 is YYNGEE. The CDR3 extends over 15 amino acids. The V end lost 1 base, the J end lost 0 bases, and 11 bases lay between the germline ends. The CDR3 sequence: CASSVRGGSSYEQYF. The CDR3 nucleotides are TGTGCCAGCAGCGTACGGGGAGGAAGCTCCTACGAGCAGTACTTC.

J is TRBJ1-1 and V is TRBV18; possibly TRBD1 for D (5 bases). V lost 2 bases to trimming and J lost 1 base, with 5 bases between them. The CDR3 consists of 13 residues. CDR1 and CDR2 from the germline V gene are KGHSH and LQKENI. The CDR3 coding sequence is TGTGCCAGCTCACCAAGGGGGAACACTGAAGCTTTCTTT. It translates to CASSPRGNTEAFF. The variable domain in full, completed from reference TRBV18 and TRBJ1-1, reads NAGVMQNPRHLVRRRGQEARLRCSPMKGHSHVYWYRQLPEEGLKFMVYLQKENIIDESGMPKERFSAEFPKEGPSILRIQQVVRGDSAAYFCASSPRGNTEAFFGQGTRLTVV.